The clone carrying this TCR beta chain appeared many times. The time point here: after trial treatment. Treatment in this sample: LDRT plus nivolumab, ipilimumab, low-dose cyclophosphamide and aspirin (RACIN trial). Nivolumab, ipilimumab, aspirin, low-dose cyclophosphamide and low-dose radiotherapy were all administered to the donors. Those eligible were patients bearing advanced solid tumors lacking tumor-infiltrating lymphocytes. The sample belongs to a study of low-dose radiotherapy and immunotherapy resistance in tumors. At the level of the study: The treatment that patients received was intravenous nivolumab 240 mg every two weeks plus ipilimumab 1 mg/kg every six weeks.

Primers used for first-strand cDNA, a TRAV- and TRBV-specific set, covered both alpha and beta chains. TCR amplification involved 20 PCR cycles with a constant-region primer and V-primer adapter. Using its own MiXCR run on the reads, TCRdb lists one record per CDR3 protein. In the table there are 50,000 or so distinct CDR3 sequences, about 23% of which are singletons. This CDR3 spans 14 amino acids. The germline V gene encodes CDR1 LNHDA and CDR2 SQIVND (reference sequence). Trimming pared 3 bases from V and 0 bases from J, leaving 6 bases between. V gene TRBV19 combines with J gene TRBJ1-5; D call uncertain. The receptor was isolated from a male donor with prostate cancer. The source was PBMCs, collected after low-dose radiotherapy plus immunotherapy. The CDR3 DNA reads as TGTGCCAGTAGTATTAAGCGTAGCAATCAGCCCCAGCATTTT. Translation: CASSIKRSNQPQHF.